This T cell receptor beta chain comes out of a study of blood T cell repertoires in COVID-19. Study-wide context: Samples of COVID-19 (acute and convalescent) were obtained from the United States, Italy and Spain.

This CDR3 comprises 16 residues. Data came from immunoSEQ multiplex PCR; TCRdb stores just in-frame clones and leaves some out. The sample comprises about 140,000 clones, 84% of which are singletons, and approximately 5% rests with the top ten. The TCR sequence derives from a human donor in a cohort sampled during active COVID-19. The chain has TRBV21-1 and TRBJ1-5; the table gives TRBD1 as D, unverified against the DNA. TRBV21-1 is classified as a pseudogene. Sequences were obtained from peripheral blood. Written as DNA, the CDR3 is TGTGCCAGCAGCAAGGGACAGGGTCTCGACAATCAGCCCCAGCATTTT. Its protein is CASSKGQGLDNQPQHF.